This T cell receptor (beta chain) was observed in a study of cytomegalovirus exposure and HLA in healthy donors. This CDR3 comprises 18 residues. Germline CDR1 is SGHNT and CDR2 is YYREEE (reference sequence). The V and J ends lost 1 base and 1 base respectively, with 19 bases between them. General study points: It was in a later analysis that TCR association rates were seen to vary by HLA locus, highest for DRB1 and lowest for HLA-C.

As for this clone: What it recognizes is unknown.

The PCR employed 60 Vbeta primers together with 13 Jbeta primers. This table comes from immunoSEQ multiplex PCR, and its TCRdb copy is limited to in-frame clones, with some not included. In the table there are about 170,000 clones, less than 75% of which are singletons. The source is a girl aged 5 to 17 in good health and CMV-seronegative. The chain combines TRBV5-4 with TRBJ2-3; maybe TRBD2 (6 bases). Material for sequencing was PBMCs. The CDR3 sequence is CASSLPPQVTGGTDTQYF. For the CDR3, the DNA is TGTGCCAGCAGCTTGCCCCCCCAGGTGACGGGGGGCACAGATACGCAGTATTTT.